What follows are 32 T cell receptor beta chains derived from one specimen sequenced in a study of early T cells in non-severe SARS-CoV-2 infection. MiXCR was run by TCRdb on the 5' RACE reads, yielding one entry per CDR3 protein. Among about 77,000 distinct CDR3 sequences, roughly 16% were seen once, and the ten largest hold 2.5% to 3%. The sequenced material came from whole blood. The receptor set was obtained from an adult who was a healthcare worker with PCR-confirmed SARS-CoV-2 infection or an uninfected control (not recorded which).

J is TRBJ2-7 and V is TRBV29-1, with D perhaps TRBD2 (6 bases). V lost 0 bases and J 6 bases, leaving 12 bases between the germline ends. Germline V gene lookup returns CDR1 SQVTM and CDR2 ANQGSEA. The length of the CDR3 is 13 residues. The CDR3: CSVEDLPGLEQYF. The DNA for the CDR3 is TGCAGCGTTGAAGATCTTCCGGGACTCGAGCAGTACTTC.

V and J are TRBV5-1 and TRBJ2-3; TRBD2 might be the D (6 bases). V was cut by 4 bases and J by 4 bases, with 13 bases left in between. Germline CDR1 is SGHRS and CDR2 is YFSETQ. The CDR3 extends over 14 amino acids. The CDR3 DNA follows: TGCGCCAGCAGCCTCTTCGGGAGCGCAGATACGCAGTATTTT. Translated: CASSLFGSADTQYF.

This chain uses TRBV5-4 with TRBJ2-5; the D call may be TRBD1 or TRBD2 (6 bases each). With 3 bases removed from V and 1 base from J, the gap between germline ends came to 10 bases. From germline, CDR1 is SGHNT and CDR2 YYREEE (reference sequence). The CDR3 length is 14 residues. The CDR3 sequence is CASSWGAIQETQYF. As DNA, the CDR3 is TGTGCCAGCAGCTGGGGGGCGATCCAAGAGACCCAGTACTTC.

The V gene is TRBV28, the J gene TRBJ2-6, with a weak D call TRBD2 (6 bases). The CDR3 has 15 amino acids. Germline CDR1 MDHEN, CDR2 SYDVKM. The V end was cut by 2 bases, the J end by 4 bases, with 9 bases between. DNA for the CDR3: TGTGCCAGCAGTTTAGCGGGGCAAGGGGCCAACGTCCTGACTTTC. Its translation is CASSLAGQGANVLTF.

The J gene is TRBJ2-7, the V gene TRBV10-2; D not certain. This CDR3 is 13 amino acids long. V gave up 10 bases and J gave up 3 bases, with 16 bases separating them. Germline CDR1 is WSHSY and CDR2 is SAAADI. The CDR3: CATRIDTGYEQYF. The CDR3 DNA reads TGCGCCACCAGGATCGACACCGGCTACGAGCAGTACTTC.

The chain joins TRBV9 to TRBJ2-7; D is uncertain. The CDR3 is 13 amino acids. V was clipped by 2 bases and J by 3 bases, with 9 bases between them. The germline CDR1 and CDR2 sequences are SGDLS and YYNGEE. Here the CDR3 reads CASSVSPGYEQYF. The CDR3 DNA is TGTGCCAGCAGCGTCTCACCAGGCTACGAGCAGTACTTC.

This clonotype was seen a few times. The chain joins TRBV20-1 to TRBJ2-7, with D possibly matching TRBD2 (7 bases). Germline V gene sequence: CDR1 DFQATT, CDR2 SNEGSKA (reference sequence). This CDR3 is built from 16 residues. With 5 bases removed from V and 0 bases from J, the gap between germline ends came to 20 bases. The CDR3 nucleotides are TGCAGTGCTGCCCCCCCTCGGGGGGCGCCCTCCTACGAGCAGTACTTC. As protein: CSAAPPRGAPSYEQYF.

The CDR3 region is CASSERQGNSPLHF. In nucleotides, the CDR3 is TGTGCCAGCAGTGAGAGACAGGGCAATTCACCCCTCCACTTT. V and J are TRBV12-3 or TRBV12-4 and TRBJ1-6; TRBD1 matches at 7 bases. CDR3 length: 14 residues. V lost 5 bases to trimming and J lost 7 bases; unmatched junction nucleotides: 5.

The V and J genes are TRBV18 and TRBJ2-1; no clear D gene. This CDR3 region has 15 residues. Per germline, CDR1 KGHSH and CDR2 LQKENI. The ends were cut back, 4 bases at V and 3 bases at J, with 13 bases in the middle. CDR3 sequence: CASSLRTADYNEQFF. CDR3 nucleotides: TGTGCCAGCTCACTCAGGACCGCCGACTACAATGAGCAGTTCTTC. Using reference TRBV18 and TRBJ2-1 for the parts outside the CDR3, the full variable domain is NAGVMQNPRHLVRRRGQEARLRCSPMKGHSHVYWYRQLPEEGLKFMVYLQKENIIDESGMPKERFSAEFPKEGPSILRIQQVVRGDSAAYFCASSLRTADYNEQFFGPGTRLTVL.

This clonotype has a handful of counts. The chain joins TRBV30 to TRBJ1-6; D gene uncertain. This CDR3 spans 13 amino acids. The germline V and J ends were trimmed by 3 bases and 7 bases, with 10 bases remaining between them. Germline CDR1 is GTSNPN and CDR2 is SVGIG (reference sequence). The CDR3 region is CAWSSGLNSPLHF. The CDR3 DNA reads as TGTGCCTGGAGCTCCGGGCTCAATTCACCCCTCCACTTT.

The chain carries TRBV5-4 and TRBJ2-7, with a possible D match to TRBD2 (5 bases). The V end lost 4 bases, the J end lost 3 bases, and 17 bases lay between the germline ends. The germline V gene encodes CDR1 SGHNT and CDR2 YYREEE (reference sequence). The CDR3 totals 15 residues. The CDR3 DNA follows: TGTGCCAGCAGCCCCGACCTGGACTTTGACTACGAGCAGTACTTC. Its translation: CASSPDLDFDYEQYF.

This rearrangement joins TRBV12-3 or TRBV12-4 to TRBJ2-7; 11 nucleotides agree with TRBD2. Trimming took 0 bases from V and 4 from J; bases not matched to a gene: 5. The CDR3 consists of 16 residues. In DNA, the CDR3 is TGTGCCAGCAGTTTAGCGTTGACTAGCGGGACATACGAGCAGTACTTC. Translating gives CASSLALTSGTYEQYF.

The chain couples TRBV5-1 to TRBJ2-7, with 7 bases matching TRBD1. Losses at the gene ends were 3 bases for V and 2 bases for J; bases not matched to a gene: 5. Germline V gene data show CDR1 as SGHRS and CDR2 as YFSETQ. The CDR3 has 14 amino acids. Here the CDR3 reads CASSSDRPAYEQYF. The CDR3 DNA reads as TGCGCCAGCAGCTCGGACAGGCCCGCCTACGAGCAGTACTTC.

This clonotype was found many times. V is TRBV6-4 and J is TRBJ2-1; 8 positions match TRBD2. Germline V lookup: CDR1 MRHNA, CDR2 SNTAGT. This CDR3 region has 16 residues. V lost 0 bases to trimming and J lost 8 bases; unmatched junction nucleotides: 9. The CDR3 spells CASSDSVTSVGDEQFF. Here the CDR3 DNA reads TGTGCCAGCAGTGACTCAGTGACTAGCGTCGGGGATGAGCAGTTCTTC.

This clonotype occurred a few times. V gene TRBV27 combines with J gene TRBJ2-7; D not resolved. Germline V CDR1 and CDR2: MNHEY, SMNVEV (reference sequence). V lost 0 bases and J 0 bases, leaving 3 bases between the germline ends. The CDR3 is made up of 13 amino acids. The CDR3 sequence is CASSLSFSYEQYF. CDR3 DNA: TGTGCCAGCAGTTTATCCTTCTCCTACGAGCAGTACTTC.

V gene TRBV28 combines with J gene TRBJ1-6, with no clear D. This CDR3 is 14 amino acids long. Germline lookup yields CDR1 MDHEN and CDR2 SYDVKM. Trimming pared 5 bases from V and 9 bases from J, leaving 14 bases between. The CDR3 bases are TGTGCCAGCAGTCGCCCGGGGTTAGGTTCACCCCTCCACTTT. Translation gives CASSRPGLGSPLHF.

This clonotype showed up many times. The chain has TRBV12-5 and TRBJ1-1; D unresolved. The germline V gene encodes CDR1 LGHNT and CDR2 FRNRAP. There are 12 residues in the CDR3. V lost 5 bases and J lost 0, with 4 bases in between. CDR3 sequence: CASGIMNTEAFF. The CDR3, as DNA: TGTGCTAGTGGTATCATGAACACTGAAGCTTTCTTT.

Of note for this clonotype: A read error may explain this, as a much larger clone is one base away. This chain uses TRBV3-1 with TRBJ2-7, with 8 bases lining up with TRBD1. Germline assignment: CDR1 LGHDT and CDR2 YNNKEL (reference sequence). The CDR3 sequence is 15 residues long. The CDR3 DNA follows: TGTGTCAGCAGCCAGCGCCCGGGACAGGAGTACGAGCAGTACTTC. Amino acids: CVSSQRPGQEYEQYF.

The V and J genes are TRBV12-5 and TRBJ1-1; 7 nucleotides align to TRBD1. V lost 5 bases to trimming and J lost 6 bases; unmatched junction nucleotides: 6. The CDR3 has 13 residues. The V gene's germline CDR1 is LGHNT and CDR2 FRNRAP. CDR3 DNA sequence: TGTGCTAGTGGTCCCACTCAGGGGGCTGAAGCTTTCTTT. It codes for CASGPTQGAEAFF. The entire variable domain, with the rest obtained from reference TRBV12-5 and TRBJ1-1, is as follows: DARVTQTPRHKVTEMGQEVTMRCQPILGHNTVFWYRQTMMQGLELLAYFRNRAPLDDSGMPKDRFSAEMPDATLATLKIQPSEPRDSAVYFCASGPTQGAEAFFGQGTRLTVV.

J is TRBJ2-3 and V is TRBV20-1; 7 positions match TRBD2. The J segment lost 0 bases and the V segment lost 6 bases, leaving 15 bases of the junction unmatched. Germline loops: CDR1 DFQATT, CDR2 SNEGSKA (reference sequence). The CDR3 runs 17 residues. The CDR3 DNA sequence: TGCAGTGCCACTCCGGGCGGGGGAGGAGGAAGCACAGATACGCAGTATTTT. Amino acids: CSATPGGGGGSTDTQYF.

This clonotype was counted between two and nine times. The chain is built from TRBV11-3 and TRBJ2-2; no firm D call. V lost 5 bases to trimming and J lost 6 bases, with 7 bases between them. The CDR3 is 12 residues long. The germline V gene has CDR1 SGHNT and CDR2 YENEEA. The CDR3 coding sequence is TGTGCCAGCAGCCAGACCCCCGGGGAGCTGTTTTTT. This encodes CASSQTPGELFF.

The V gene is TRBV6-5, the J gene TRBJ1-1, with 8 nucleotides matching TRBD1. Germline lookup yields CDR1 MNHEY and CDR2 SVGAGI. The CDR3 has 16 residues. The trim removed 6 bases at V and 0 bases at J, leaving 9 bases unmatched. The chain's CDR3 is CASRPTGATMNTEAFF. The CDR3 region has the DNA TGTGCCAGCAGACCGACAGGGGCTACTATGAACACTGAAGCTTTCTTT.

This clonotype was found a few times. V and J are TRBV2 and TRBJ1-5; D not certain. V was trimmed by 7 bases and J by 6 bases, leaving 16 bases between them. The CDR3 covers 14 residues. CDR1 and CDR2 (germline): SNHLY, FYNNEI. The CDR3 reads CASTEAQSFQPQHF. The CDR3 DNA follows: TGTGCCAGCACTGAGGCGCAAAGTTTTCAGCCCCAGCATTTT.

This clonotype has at least ten counts. In DNA form, the CDR3 reads TGTGCCAGCAGAGTAGGACAGGGTGGTGAAAAACTGTTTTTT. Its protein is CASRVGQGGEKLFF. V is TRBV2 and J is TRBJ1-4, with TRBD1 matching 8 bases. Germline trimming cut 6 bases from V and 7 bases from J; bases unmatched to any gene: 7. This CDR3 contains 14 residues. Germline CDR1 is SNHLY and CDR2 is FYNNEI.

The chain joins TRBV5-6 to TRBJ1-4; no firm D call. Germline loops: CDR1 SGHDT, CDR2 YYEEEE. There are 14 residues in the CDR3. Trimming cost V 3 bases and J 5 bases, with 11 bases left between them. In nucleotides, the CDR3 is TGTGCCAGCAGCTCTGACGGAGCAAATGAAAAACTGTTTTTT. This translates into CASSSDGANEKLFF.

V usage is TRBV11-2 and J usage is TRBJ2-6, with D hard to call. V lost 4 bases and J lost 4, with 17 bases in between. The CDR3 runs to 17 residues. CDR1 is SGHAT, CDR2 FQNNGV, per germline. The CDR3 reads CASSSLGLNSGANVLTF. CDR3 sequence (DNA): TGTGCCAGCAGCTCCTTAGGGTTAAATTCCGGGGCCAACGTCCTGACTTTC.

The chain employs TRBV5-1 and TRBJ2-3; D gene uncertain. Trimming took off 4 bases at V and 6 bases at J, with 15 bases between the two ends. There are 14 residues in the CDR3. Germline V CDR1 and CDR2: SGHRS, YFSETQ. The CDR3 region is CASSLWKESDTQYF. The CDR3 DNA is TGCGCCAGCAGCCTATGGAAGGAGTCTGATACGCAGTATTTT.

V gene TRBV3-1 combines with J gene TRBJ2-3; D is perhaps TRBD2 (6 bases). This CDR3 has 14 amino acids. The germline CDR1 and CDR2 sequences are LGHDT and YNNKEL (reference sequence). V was pared by 4 bases and J by 5 bases, with 13 bases between. The DNA of the CDR3 is TGTGCCAGCAGCCCGGCGGGGAAGATAGATACGCAGTATTTT. Its translation: CASSPAGKIDTQYF.

V gene TRBV29-1 combines with J gene TRBJ2-3; a possible D gene is TRBD1 (6 bases). V gave up 5 bases and J gave up 6 bases, with 18 bases separating them. The CDR3 totals 14 residues. Germline values: CDR1 SQVTM, CDR2 ANQGSEA. The CDR3 DNA reads as TGCAGCGTTCCCAGACAGGAGACAGGCGATACGCAGTATTTT. Its protein product is CSVPRQETGDTQYF.

The chain has TRBV6-5 and TRBJ1-2, with TRBD1 matching over 8 bases. The CDR3 runs 14 residues. After removal of 2 bases from V and 8 bases from J, the junction contained 7 bases not matched to a gene. Germline values: CDR1 MNHEY, CDR2 SVGAGI. As DNA, the CDR3 is TGTGCCAGCAGTTACCGGACAGGGTTCGACGGCTACACCTTC. Translating it yields CASSYRTGFDGYTF.

The chain links TRBV7-9 to TRBJ1-1; D ambiguous. The CDR3 has 16 residues. V lost 2 bases and J 0 bases, leaving 13 bases between the germline ends. Germline lookup yields CDR1 SEHNR and CDR2 FQNEAQ (reference sequence). In DNA form, the CDR3 reads TGTGCCAGCAGCTTATTGGCAGTGGTTATGAACACTGAAGCTTTCTTT. It specifies CASSLLAVVMNTEAFF.

The CDR3: CASSFGGGSYEQYF. The CDR3 DNA sequence: TGTGCCAGCAGCTTCGGCGGGGGCTCCTACGAGCAGTACTTC. This sequence joins TRBV11-2 and TRBJ2-7; 7 bases are shared with TRBD2. V shed 3 bases, J shed 0 bases, and the junction held 2 bases outside the gene matches. The germline V gene encodes CDR1 SGHAT and CDR2 FQNNGV. The CDR3 contains 14 residues.